These 29 T cell receptor beta chains were sequenced from one sample in a study of T cells in Graves' hyperthyroidism and ophthalmopathy. Amplification yielded TCR beta CDR3 regions, with RNA transcripts as the source. First-round RT-PCR of the TCR CDR3 relied on the HTBI primer set. TCRdb used MiXCR to reprocess the multiplex PCR reads, holding one entry per CDR3 protein. The repertoire holds a few hundred thousand distinct CDR3 sequences, with roughly 15% as singletons. What was sequenced was blood. These receptor sequences come from a woman in her thirties with Graves' ophthalmopathy.

This clonotype has just a few counts. The CDR3 loop reads CASTRGAGNNEQFF. CDR3 coding DNA: TGTGCCAGCACCCGAGGGGCAGGAAACAATGAGCAGTTCTTC. V and J are TRBV12-3 or TRBV12-4 and TRBJ2-1; D might be TRBD1 or TRBD2, each matching 5 bases. V lost 7 bases and J 5 bases, leaving 15 bases between the germline ends. The CDR3 runs 14 residues.

This clonotype turned up a few times. Germline and junction disagree at one end, which may indicate a read error. The chain recombines TRBV5-1 with TRBJ2-7; 12 bases fit TRBD2. The CDR3 totals 14 residues. Germline CDR1 reads SGHRS; CDR2 reads YFSETQ. The CDR3 nucleotides read TGTGCCAGTAGTGGGACTAGCGGGTTCTGGGAGCAGTACTTC. Its translation: CASSGTSGFWEQYF.

At least ten counts were recorded for this clonotype. The genes are TRBV28 and TRBJ2-5, with D perhaps matching TRBD1 (5 bases). Per the germline V gene, CDR1 is MDHEN and CDR2 is SYDVKM. The ends were cut back, 8 bases at V and 2 bases at J, with 12 bases in the middle. The CDR3 sequence is 13 residues long. CDR3 residues: CASGHGVQETQYF. The CDR3 DNA reads as TGTGCCAGCGGACATGGGGTGCAAGAGACCCAGTACTTC.

In this sample, this clonotype turned up a few times. The chain employs TRBV7-6 and TRBJ2-7; D may correspond to TRBD1 or TRBD2 (5 bases each). V was cut by 4 bases and J by 3 bases, with 19 bases left in between. The CDR3 length is 16 residues. CDR1 is SGHVS, CDR2 FNYEAQ, per germline. CDR3 loop: CASSSRLGEGFYEQYF. The CDR3 region has the DNA TGTGCCAGCAGCTCTCGGTTGGGGGAAGGGTTCTACGAGCAGTACTTC.

This clonotype was counted many times. This rearrangement joins TRBV2 to TRBJ1-5; D call uncertain. Trimming removed 7 bases from V and 0 bases from J, with 13 bases in between. There are 15 residues in the CDR3. Looked up from germline, CDR1 is SNHLY and CDR2 is FYNNEI. Written as DNA, the CDR3 is TGTGCCAGCAAGGTTCGGGCCTTTAGCAATCAGCCCCAGCATTTT. Protein: CASKVRAFSNQPQHF.

This clonotype was seen only a few times. The chain couples TRBV6-2 or TRBV6-3 to TRBJ2-6; D is perhaps TRBD1 or TRBD2 (7 bases each). Trimming cost V 6 bases and J 0 bases, with 18 bases left between them. CDR3 size: 18 residues. The germline gives CDR1 MNHEY, CDR2 SVGEGT. CDR3: CASRRTRGPSSGANVLTF. In DNA, the CDR3 is TGTGCCAGCAGGCGGACTAGGGGGCCGAGCTCTGGGGCCAACGTCCTGACTTTC.

At least ten counts were recorded for this clonotype. V is TRBV10-3 and J is TRBJ1-2; TRBD1 is a possible D gene (5 bases). Germline CDR1 ENHRY, CDR2 SYGVKD. V was trimmed by 4 bases and J by 0 bases, leaving 12 bases between them. This CDR3 comprises 15 residues. CDR3 region: CAISAGDGTNYGYTF. The CDR3 DNA follows: TGTGCCATCAGTGCCGGGGACGGTACTAACTATGGCTACACCTTC.

The rearrangement links TRBV5-4 to TRBJ2-1, with TRBD2 identical over 7 bases. V was clipped by 2 bases and J by 5 bases; unmatched bases: 10. CDR1 is SGHNT and CDR2 is YYREEE in the germline V gene (reference sequence). The CDR3 has 16 amino acids. CDR3 region: CASSLGLLAADNEQFF. As DNA, the CDR3 is TGTGCCAGCAGCTTAGGACTGCTAGCGGCGGACAATGAGCAGTTCTTC.

This clonotype was seen at least ten times. The chain couples TRBV30 to TRBJ2-7; 7 bases agree with TRBD1. The CDR3 consists of 12 residues. From germline, CDR1 is GTSNPN and CDR2 SVGIG (reference sequence). The V gene end was trimmed by 3 bases and the J gene end by 4 bases; junction bases not matched to a gene: 3. CDR3 sequence (DNA): TGTGCCTGGAGACAGGGGCGGTACGAGCAGTACTTC. Translation gives CAWRQGRYEQYF. The entire variable domain, with the rest obtained from reference TRBV30 and TRBJ2-7, is as follows: SQTIHQWPATLVQPVGSPLSLECTVEGTSNPNLYWYRQAAGRGLQLLFYSVGIGQISSEVPQNLSASRPQDRQFILSSKKLLLSDSGFYLCAWRQGRYEQYFGPGTRLTVT.

The chain couples TRBV15 to TRBJ1-4; 8 bases agree with TRBD1. Germline assignment: CDR1 LNHNV and CDR2 YYDKDF (reference sequence). J lost 1 base, V lost 3 bases, and 4 bases had no gene match. The CDR3 sequence is 16 residues long. The CDR3: CATSRVGQETNEKLFF. CDR3 nucleotides: TGTGCCACCAGCAGGGTGGGACAGGAAACTAATGAAAAACTGTTTTTT.

This clonotype was seen at least ten times. The chain has TRBV18 and TRBJ2-1, with 8 bases that match TRBD2. The V segment lost 5 bases and the J segment 4 bases; nucleotides outside the gene matches: 10. The CDR3 spans 16 residues. In germline, CDR1 is KGHSH, CDR2 LQKENI. The CDR3 DNA sequence: TGTGCCAGCTCAAAACGGGAGGGCCAGGGATACAATGAGCAGTTCTTC. This codes for CASSKREGQGYNEQFF.

This clonotype was picked up a small number of times. The rearrangement links TRBV4-2 to TRBJ1-5; 8 bases map to TRBD1. CDR3 length: 18 amino acids. The germline V gene encodes CDR1 LGHNA and CDR2 YNFKEQ. J was trimmed by 1 base and V by 3 bases; bases with no gene match: 11. The CDR3 sequence: CASSQDGQGGVSNQPQHF. The CDR3 nucleotides read TGTGCCAGCAGCCAGGACGGACAGGGCGGGGTGAGCAATCAGCCCCAGCATTTT.

The rearrangement uses TRBV28 and TRBJ1-5, with no clear D. The germline V gene has CDR1 MDHEN and CDR2 SYDVKM. V gave up 10 bases and J gave up 5 bases, with 15 bases separating them. This CDR3 comprises 13 residues. The CDR3 sequence is CAIAGGPHQPQHF. The DNA for the CDR3 is TGTGCCATCGCGGGTGGCCCCCATCAGCCCCAGCATTTT.

This chain connects TRBV28 to TRBJ1-5; a possible D gene is TRBD1 (6 bases). This CDR3 has 17 amino acids. CDR1 is MDHEN, CDR2 SYDVKM, per germline. V lost 0 bases, J lost 2 bases, and 14 bases lay in between. Written as DNA, the CDR3 is TGTGCCAGCAGTTTATGGTCCGCAGGGGAGGGCAATCAGCCCCAGCATTTT. It is translated as CASSLWSAGEGNQPQHF.

The chain links TRBV20-1 to TRBJ2-1; TRBD2 matches at 8 bases. Per germline, CDR1 DFQATT and CDR2 SNEGSKA (reference sequence). The CDR3 sequence is 16 residues long. J lost 0 bases, V lost 5 bases, and 9 bases had no gene match. CDR3 sequence (DNA): TGCAGTGCTGCAACTTTAGCGGGACTCTCCTACAATGAGCAGTTCTTC. Its translation: CSAATLAGLSYNEQFF.

This clonotype has at least ten counts. This chain links TRBV11-2 with TRBJ2-7; perhaps TRBD2 as D (5 bases). CDR1 is SGHAT, CDR2 FQNNGV, per germline. Trimming stripped 6 bases from V and 6 bases from J, with 15 bases between. The CDR3 extends over 13 amino acids. DNA for the CDR3: TGTGCCAGCAGAGGTCTGCGGGCCCCCGAGCAGTACTTC. The encoded protein is CASRGLRAPEQYF.

This clonotype appeared a few times. The gene calls are TRBV6-1 and TRBJ2-7; 9 positions match TRBD2. V trimming: 6 bases; J trimming: 5 bases; junction bases outside the gene matches: 11. The length of the CDR3 is 15 residues. Germline CDR1 and CDR2: MNHNS and SASEGT. DNA for the CDR3: TGTGCCAGCAGCTATCTCGGGGTAGCGGGAGACGAGCAGTACTTC. This encodes CASSYLGVAGDEQYF.

This clonotype has just a few counts. The V call is TRBV11-2, the J call TRBJ2-7; 13 nucleotides line up with TRBD2. This CDR3 region has 18 residues. Per germline, CDR1 SGHAT and CDR2 FQNNGV. V shed 5 bases and J 4 bases; nucleotides not matched to a gene: 14. This CDR3 reads CASSPKPGTSGNGYEQYF. DNA for the CDR3: TGTGCCAGCAGCCCCAAGCCCGGGACTAGCGGGAATGGTTACGAGCAGTACTTC.

This clonotype was counted at least ten times. The V call is TRBV20-1, the J call TRBJ2-2; TRBD1 aligns across 7 bases. V shed 4 bases and J 1 base; nucleotides not matched to a gene: 6. The CDR3 contains 15 residues. Germline V gene data show CDR1 as DFQATT and CDR2 as SNEGSKA (reference sequence). The CDR3 DNA reads TGCAGTGCTATGGGAGACAGGGTGAACACCGGGGAGCTGTTTTTT. Translation gives CSAMGDRVNTGELFF.

This clonotype has a count of ten or more. The chain has TRBV15 and TRBJ1-5, with D unclear. Germline CDR1 reads LNHNV; CDR2 reads YYDKDF (reference sequence). V dropped 5 bases and J dropped 4 bases, with 24 bases sitting between them. The CDR3 length is 18 residues. The CDR3 is CATSPAGVLLSPNQPQHF. The CDR3 DNA sequence: TGTGCCACCAGCCCAGCGGGAGTGTTATTGTCCCCAAATCAGCCCCAGCATTTT.

The rearrangement uses TRBV2 and TRBJ2-5; 9 nucleotides align to TRBD1. The CDR3 length is 14 residues. The V gene end was trimmed by 2 bases and the J gene end by 6 bases; junction bases not matched to a gene: 4. Germline CDR1 reads SNHLY; CDR2 reads FYNNEI. The CDR3 region is CASSENRGRKTQYF. The DNA for the CDR3 is TGTGCCAGCAGTGAAAACAGGGGGCGAAAGACCCAGTACTTC.

This clonotype has a handful of counts. This chain links TRBV10-3 with TRBJ2-7; D may be TRBD1 (6 bases). Trimming cost V 10 bases and J 0 bases, with 10 bases left between them. The CDR3 runs to 12 residues. CDR1 is ENHRY, CDR2 SYGVKD, per germline. In DNA, the CDR3 is TGTGCCACACAGGGAACCTCCTACGAGCAGTACTTC. The encoded protein is CATQGTSYEQYF.

This clonotype was seen just once. This chain joins TRBV4-3 and TRBJ2-2; 9 nucleotides align to TRBD1. Per germline, CDR1 LGHNA and CDR2 YSLEER. With V trimmed by 0 bases and J by 6 bases, 5 bases remained unmatched. The CDR3 contains 16 residues. CDR3 region: CASSQDPGQGSGELFF. CDR3 nucleotides: TGCGCCAGCAGCCAAGATCCGGGACAGGGATCCGGGGAGCTGTTTTTT.

A remark on this clonotype: Compared with germline, one end of the junction differs, possibly owing to a read error. The rearrangement uses TRBV27 and TRBJ1-2, with D perhaps matching TRBD1 (6 bases). The germline V gene encodes CDR1 MNHEY and CDR2 SMNVEV (reference sequence). The CDR3 runs 17 residues. The CDR3 region is CASRRSGVPGGIYGCTF. The CDR3 DNA follows: TGTGCCAGCAGGAGGTCAGGGGTCCCGGGAGGAATCTATGGCTGCACCTTC.

This clonotype showed up just once. The CDR3 DNA reads as TGCGCCAGCAGCTTGATCGTAGGACAGGGTACGAACACCGGGGAGCTGTTTTTT. It yields the protein CASSLIVGQGTNTGELFF. This chain links TRBV5-1 with TRBJ2-2; 8 bases align to TRBD1. The V gene's germline CDR1 is SGHRS and CDR2 YFSETQ. With V trimmed by 1 base and J by 0 bases, 8 bases remained unmatched. This CDR3 is built from 18 residues.

The V call is TRBV5-1, the J call TRBJ2-7; 8 positions agree with TRBD1. The ends lost 0 bases at V and 1 base at J; junction bases unmatched: 6. The CDR3 totals 16 residues. Germline V gives CDR1 SGHRS, CDR2 YFSETQ. CDR3 sequence (DNA): TGCGCCAGCAGCTTGGCCGGGAGACAGGGGTCCTACGAGCAGTACTTC. Protein sequence: CASSLAGRQGSYEQYF.

The CDR3 region has the DNA TGTGCCAGCAGCGTAGAGGGGAGCGGGACCAGGGGGACCGGGGAGCTGTTTTTT. It specifies CASSVEGSGTRGTGELFF. V usage is TRBV9 and J usage is TRBJ2-2, with D perhaps matching TRBD1 or TRBD2 (7 bases each). The ends were cut back, 0 bases at V and 5 bases at J, with 20 bases in the middle. Germline V gene lookup returns CDR1 SGDLS and CDR2 YYNGEE. The CDR3 has 18 residues.

Only a few counts were recorded for this clonotype. This chain links TRBV27 with TRBJ2-7; weak D call: TRBD2 (6 bases). The CDR3 totals 13 residues. Germline-derived CDR1 and CDR2 are MNHEY and SMNVEV (reference sequence). The V end was cut by 2 bases, the J end by 6 bases, with 11 bases between. The chain's CDR3 is CASSLRRGLEQYF. The CDR3 DNA is TGTGCCAGCAGTTTAAGGAGGGGCCTCGAGCAGTACTTC.

In its sample, this clonotype was seen many times. V gene TRBV20-1 combines with J gene TRBJ1-1; no clear D. CDR3 size: 14 residues. V was shortened by 5 bases and J by 3 bases, with 16 bases between the two germline ends. The germline V gene has CDR1 DFQATT and CDR2 SNEGSKA (reference sequence). The CDR3 loop reads CSAPMWRHYTEAFF. For the CDR3, the DNA is TGCAGTGCTCCCATGTGGCGGCACTACACTGAAGCTTTCTTT.